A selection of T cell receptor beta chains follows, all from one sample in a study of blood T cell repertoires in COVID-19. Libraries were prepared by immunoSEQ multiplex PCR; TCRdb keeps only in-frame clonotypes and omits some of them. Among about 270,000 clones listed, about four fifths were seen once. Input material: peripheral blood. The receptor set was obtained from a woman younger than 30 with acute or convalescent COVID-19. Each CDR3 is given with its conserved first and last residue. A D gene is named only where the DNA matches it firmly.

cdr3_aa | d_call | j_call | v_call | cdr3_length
CATSRGVGQGDHSPLHF | TRBD1 | TRBJ1-6 | TRBV15 | 17
CASSESAGILYGYTF | NA | TRBJ1-2 | TRBV10-2 | 15
CASSPSSTDTQYF | NA | TRBJ2-3 | TRBV7-2 | 13
CASSFGRDSSEAFF | NA | TRBJ1-1 | TRBV28 | 14
CASSQDLPYHRQGAAYGYTF | TRBD1 | TRBJ1-2 | TRBV4-3 | 20
CASSDFTLNTEAFF | NA | TRBJ1-1 | TRBV25-1 | 14
CASRMTGREELFF | TRBD1 | TRBJ2-2 | TRBV19 | 13
CASSPTGTRPSEQYF | TRBD2 | TRBJ2-7 | TRBV5-1 | 15
CASSFLLNTEAFF | NA | TRBJ1-1 | TRBV6-2/TRBV6-3 | 13
CASSIKDRAYEQYF | NA | TRBJ2-7 | TRBV19 | 14
CASSRSGTGASTDTQYF | TRBD1 | TRBJ2-3 | TRBV4-2 | 17
CASSFNTRITGELFF | NA | TRBJ2-2 | TRBV7-2 | 15
CASSQAPSEYEQYF | NA | TRBJ2-7 | TRBV3-1/TRBV3-2 | 14
CASSNRLAGFADTQYF | TRBD2 | TRBJ2-3 | TRBV14 | 16
CASTLKAETTNEKLFF | NA | TRBJ1-4 | TRBV7-3 | 16
CASSRGLDSGELFF | NA | TRBJ2-2 | TRBV3-1/TRBV3-2 | 14
CASSFNAGGLGTQYF | TRBD2 | TRBJ2-5 | TRBV2 | 15
CASSVSGNSYEQYF | NA | TRBJ2-7 | TRBV9 | 14
CASSYSTVGNTIYF | NA | TRBJ1-3 | TRBV6-5 | 14
CASTKDSFYNEQFF | NA | TRBJ2-1 | TRBV6-5 | 14
CASYPRTTGLGTEAFF | NA | TRBJ1-1 | TRBV5-4 | 16
CAIGGGRTGGINTEAFF | TRBD1 | TRBJ1-1 | TRBV10-3 | 17
CASSFVVAAGKRGADTQYF | NA | TRBJ2-3 | TRBV28 | 19
CASSFFGGDGYTF | NA | TRBJ1-2 | TRBV12-3/TRBV12-4 | 13
CASSDQPGLAGRTDTQYF | TRBD2 | TRBJ2-3 | TRBV6-4 | 18
CASSAGQGSRGYTF | NA | TRBJ1-2 | TRBV7-9 | 14
CASSPLADGTYEQYF | TRBD2 | TRBJ2-7 | TRBV5-4 | 15
CASSLKGFGGDSYEQYF | NA | TRBJ2-7 | TRBV5-6 | 17
CASSYTTGVKAFF | NA | TRBJ1-1 | TRBV6-5 | 13
CASSIGQGFNEKLFF | NA | TRBJ1-4 | TRBV19 | 15
CASSPQGDRVGSYEQYF | TRBD1 | TRBJ2-7 | TRBV2 | 17
CATGLTSFNEQFF | NA | TRBJ2-1 | TRBV15 | 13